This TCR beta chain was recovered during a study of blood T cell repertoires in COVID-19. About the research overall: The origin of the acute and convalescent COVID-19 samples was the United States, Italy and Spain. PBMCs, B-cell-depleted T cells, or T cells provided the cDNA or gDNA that made up the material.

The method was immunoSEQ multiplex PCR; TCRdb's version includes in-frame clones alone and lacks a portion of them. The table includes roughly 100,000 clones, roughly 86% detected once. CDR1 is MDHEN, CDR2 SYDVKM, per germline. CDR3 size: 9 residues. Trimming cost V 5 bases and J 13 bases, with 3 bases left between them. This clonotype was obtained from a man between 50 and 59 years old with active or convalescent COVID-19. V is TRBV28 and J is TRBJ1-6, with D hard to call. The material sequenced was peripheral blood. CDR3 nucleotide sequence: TGTGCCAGCAGTCCTCCCCTCCACTTT. Its translation: CASSPPLHF.